This TCR beta chain was identified during a study of T-cell memory formation after mild COVID-19. As regards this clonotype: Its antigen remains unknown.

Trimming at V came to 3 bases and at J to 5 bases, leaving 12 bases not matched to a gene. This CDR3 spans 16 amino acids. Germline V gene sequence: CDR1 LGHNA, CDR2 YSLEER. TCRdb passed the 5' RACE reads through MiXCR, listing each CDR3 protein once. This table has approximately 290,000 distinct CDR3 sequences, less than 20% appearing once. Whole-study findings and limits: The appearance of some responding clones in pre-infection memory suggested that cross-reactive memory joined. Second-wave clones peaking on day 37 lacked confirmed SARS-CoV-2 specificity. Day 15 to 85 contracting clones showed balanced CD4/CD8; day 15 to 37 expanders favored CD4+.

The chain links TRBV4-3 to TRBJ2-7, with 8 bases that match TRBD1. The sample was PBMCs or a T cell subset sorted from them (not recorded which). This TCR derives from a man aged 18-30 years who had mild COVID-19 (a few samples of this study predate the infection). Cell type and time point are not known. The CDR3 spells CASSQAIWTGPDEQYF. The CDR3 DNA reads TGCGCCAGCAGCCAGGCAATTTGGACAGGGCCAGACGAGCAGTACTTC.